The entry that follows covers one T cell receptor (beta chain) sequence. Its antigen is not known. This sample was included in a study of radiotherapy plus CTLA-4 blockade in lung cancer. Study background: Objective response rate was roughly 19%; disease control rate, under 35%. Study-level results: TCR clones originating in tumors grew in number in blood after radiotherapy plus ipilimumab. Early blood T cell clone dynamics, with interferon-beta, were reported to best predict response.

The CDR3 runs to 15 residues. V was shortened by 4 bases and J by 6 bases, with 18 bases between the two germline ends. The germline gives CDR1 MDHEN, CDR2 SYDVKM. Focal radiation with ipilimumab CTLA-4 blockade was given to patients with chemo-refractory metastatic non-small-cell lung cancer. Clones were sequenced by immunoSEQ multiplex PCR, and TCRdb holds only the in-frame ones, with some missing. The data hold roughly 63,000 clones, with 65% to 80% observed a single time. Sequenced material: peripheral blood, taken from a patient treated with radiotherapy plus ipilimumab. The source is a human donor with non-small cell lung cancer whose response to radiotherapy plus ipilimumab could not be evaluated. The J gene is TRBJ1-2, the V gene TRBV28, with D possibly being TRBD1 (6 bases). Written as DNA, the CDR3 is TGTGCCAGCAGTTCCGTATACAGGGTTCAGCATGGCTACACCTTC. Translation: CASSSVYRVQHGYTF.